Presented here are 30 T cell receptor beta chains from one specimen sequenced in a study of regulatory T cells in long-lasting Graves disease (dated by TCRdb to the early 2020s). In the paper's terms, the time point label means: persistent/refractory GD, antithyroid drugs over 5 years with positive TRAb. For both TCR sequencing and RNA sequencing, RNA was extracted from PBMCs in TRIzol. The library was produced with multiplex PCR. These reads were obtained on an Illumina HiSeq 4000. CDR3 regions were amplified by Arm-PCR with iRepertoire HTBI primers to construct TCR beta libraries. Using fastp at Q25 and MiXCR, TCRdb reprocessed the public reads and kept productive beta chains. Rows matching on CDR3 protein sequence are summarized as one entry with the most common DNA and genes. The table for this sample lists 600,000 to 800,000 distinct CDR3 sequences; around 30% of them were counted only once. Clones ranked in the top ten supply roughly 46% of the sample.

Sequencing was performed on peripheral blood mononuclear cells (PBMCs), taken when the disease was refractory, from a patient treated with antithyroid drugs. Receptors originate from a female donor with Graves disease.

The chain recombines TRBV20-1 with TRBJ2-7; perhaps TRBD2 as D (6 bases). This CDR3 is 12 amino acids long. Germline CDR1 DFQATT, CDR2 SNEGSKA (reference sequence). V was pared by 6 bases and J by 4 bases, with 13 bases between. CDR3 region: CSAARTNYEQYF. The CDR3 DNA reads TGCAGTGCCGCCCGGACTAATTACGAGCAGTACTTC.

This chain uses TRBV15 with TRBJ1-4; TRBD1 might be the D (6 bases). Between the trimmed V and J ends, which lost 3 bases and 8 bases, there was a span of 16 bases. Germline V gene data show CDR1 as LNHNV and CDR2 as YYDKDF (reference sequence). The CDR3 has 15 residues. Written as DNA, the CDR3 is TGTGCCACCAGCAGGGGTACAGGGAATGGGGAAAAACTGTTTTTT. It yields the protein CATSRGTGNGEKLFF.

This clonotype was counted at least ten times. This chain links TRBV12-3 or TRBV12-4 with TRBJ2-5; 10 positions match TRBD2. The length of the CDR3 is 16 residues. With 5 bases clipped from V and 1 base from J, the junction kept 7 bases outside the gene matches. This CDR3 reads CASSTSGTRGQETQYF. The DNA for the CDR3 is TGTGCCAGCAGTACTAGCGGGACAAGGGGCCAAGAGACCCAGTACTTC.

The chain links TRBV2 to TRBJ2-7; the D gene is possibly TRBD2 (6 bases). From germline, CDR1 is SNHLY and CDR2 FYNNEI. Trimming left V 6 bases short and J 1 base short, with 13 bases between. There are 14 residues in the CDR3. CDR3 nucleotides: TGTGCCAGCAGCTTGGGCGGGAAGTCCTACGAGCAGTACTTC. It codes for CASSLGGKSYEQYF.

This clonotype was counted a few times. This sequence joins TRBV5-1 and TRBJ1-6; D remains ambiguous. Germline assignment: CDR1 SGHRS and CDR2 YFSETQ. The CDR3 sequence is 15 residues long. V lost 0 bases and J 6 bases, leaving 10 bases between the germline ends. The CDR3 protein is CASSLDPGSNSPLHF. The CDR3 bases are TGCGCCAGCAGCTTGGACCCGGGAAGTAATTCACCCCTCCACTTT.

This chain uses TRBV19 with TRBJ2-5, with D uncertain. CDR3 length: 15 amino acids. With 5 bases removed from V and 1 base from J, the gap between germline ends came to 14 bases. Looked up from germline, CDR1 is LNHDA and CDR2 is SQIVND (reference sequence). CDR3 nucleotide sequence: TGTGCCAGTAGTCGAACTCCCGGACCCCAAGAGACCCAGTACTTC. The encoded protein is CASSRTPGPQETQYF.

This clonotype was observed at least ten times. This chain joins TRBV2 and TRBJ2-7, with 10 nucleotides matching TRBD2. Germline loops: CDR1 SNHLY, CDR2 FYNNEI. The CDR3 extends over 14 amino acids. With 4 bases clipped from V and 5 bases from J, the junction kept 5 bases outside the gene matches. The CDR3 is CASSVASGSHEQYF. The CDR3 DNA follows: TGTGCCAGCAGTGTGGCTAGCGGGAGCCACGAGCAGTACTTC.

This rearrangement joins TRBV28 to TRBJ1-1; TRBD1 matches 8 bases. The ends lost 5 bases at V and 10 bases at J; junction bases unmatched: 3. Germline CDR1 MDHEN, CDR2 SYDVKM. This CDR3 is built from 11 residues. CDR3 residues: CASSNDRGAFF. For the CDR3, the DNA is TGTGCCAGCAGTAACGACAGGGGAGCTTTCTTT.

The chain recombines TRBV18 with TRBJ1-1; possible D gene TRBD1, 5 bases. This CDR3 has 17 residues. Germline values: CDR1 KGHSH, CDR2 LQKENI. V was cut by 1 base and J by 0 bases, with 15 bases left in between. The CDR3 sequence: CASSPLSAGTMNTEAFF. Written as DNA, the CDR3 is TGTGCCAGCTCACCACTTTCGGCGGGGACCATGAACACTGAAGCTTTCTTT.

The chain couples TRBV29-1 to TRBJ2-5, with 15 bases identical to TRBD2. Losses at the gene ends were 6 bases for V and 3 bases for J; bases not matched to a gene: 17. This CDR3 is 19 amino acids long. Germline CDR1 is SQVTM and CDR2 is ANQGSEA. The CDR3 DNA reads as TGCAGCGTCGCCAGGGGACTAGCGGGAGGCGGCAACGTCGAAGAGACCCAGTACTTC. It yields the protein CSVARGLAGGGNVEETQYF.

This clonotype was counted a few times. The chain combines TRBV27 with TRBJ1-5, with a possible D match to TRBD1 (5 bases). This CDR3 is 15 amino acids long. V shed 3 bases and J shed 3 bases, with 12 bases lying between them. The germline V gene encodes CDR1 MNHEY and CDR2 SMNVEV (reference sequence). DNA for the CDR3: TGTGCCAGCAGTTTCCAGGACACTACCAATCAGCCCCAGCATTTT. Encoded protein: CASSFQDTTNQPQHF.

The chain recombines TRBV28 with TRBJ1-1; weak D call: TRBD1 (6 bases). The CDR3 covers 15 residues. CDR1 is MDHEN, CDR2 SYDVKM, per germline. With 2 bases removed from V and 0 bases from J, the gap between germline ends came to 10 bases. In nucleotides, the CDR3 is TGTGCCAGCAGTTTACCGGGACACGTGAACACTGAAGCTTTCTTT. Its translation: CASSLPGHVNTEAFF.

This clonotype was counted between two and nine times. The rearrangement uses TRBV19 and TRBJ2-7, with D maybe TRBD1 (5 bases). The ends were cut back, 5 bases at V and 4 bases at J, with 18 bases in the middle. Germline V gene data show CDR1 as LNHDA and CDR2 as SQIVND (reference sequence). This CDR3 has 15 residues. The CDR3 spells CASSPRQRNMYEQYF. CDR3 sequence (DNA): TGTGCCAGTAGTCCCCGACAGCGTAATATGTACGAGCAGTACTTC.

This clonotype was seen a handful of times. V and J are TRBV7-6 and TRBJ1-6, with D perhaps TRBD1 (5 bases). V shed 3 bases and J shed 9 bases, with 12 bases lying between them. Germline V lookup: CDR1 SGHVS, CDR2 FNYEAQ. The CDR3 has 14 residues. The CDR3 spells CASSFGERGSPLHF. The CDR3 nucleotides read TGTGCCAGCAGCTTTGGGGAAAGGGGTTCACCCCTCCACTTT.

The chain carries TRBV6-1 and TRBJ2-7; no firm D call. With 6 bases removed from V and 0 bases from J, the gap between germline ends came to 12 bases. The CDR3 has 14 amino acids. Germline assignment: CDR1 MNHNS and CDR2 SASEGT. Written as DNA, the CDR3 is TGTGCCAGCAGCCGGAAAAAGATCTCCTACGAGCAGTACTTC. Protein product: CASSRKKISYEQYF.

This clonotype was counted between two and nine times. This rearrangement joins TRBV7-3 to TRBJ1-2; no clear D. Trimming cost V 0 bases and J 8 bases, with 10 bases left between them. The CDR3 length is 13 residues. The germline gives CDR1 SGHTA, CDR2 FQGTGA. DNA of the CDR3: TGTGCCAGCAGCTTAACGGATGGCGACGGCTACACCTTC. Protein product: CASSLTDGDGYTF.

This chain joins TRBV28 and TRBJ1-1; D gene uncertain. The germline CDR1 and CDR2 sequences are MDHEN and SYDVKM. The germline V and J ends were trimmed by 9 bases and 0 bases, with 17 bases remaining between them. The CDR3 is 15 residues long. The CDR3 sequence: CASRAAPFLNTEAFF. Written as DNA, the CDR3 is TGTGCCAGTCGGGCGGCGCCCTTCCTGAACACTGAAGCTTTCTTT.

This clonotype was found a few times. V is TRBV10-2 and J is TRBJ1-1; tentatively, D is TRBD1 (5 bases). V gave up 0 bases and J gave up 1 base, with 12 bases separating them. Per the germline V gene, CDR1 is WSHSY and CDR2 is SAAADI. The length of the CDR3 is 16 residues. Here the CDR3 reads CASSESFGTGNTEAFF. In DNA, the CDR3 is TGCGCCAGCAGTGAGTCTTTCGGGACGGGGAACACTGAAGCTTTCTTT.

This clonotype was observed many times. V gene TRBV7-6 combines with J gene TRBJ2-7; 8 nucleotides line up with TRBD2. J lost 6 bases, V lost 4 bases, and 2 bases had no gene match. Germline V lookup: CDR1 SGHVS, CDR2 FNYEAQ. CDR3 size: 12 residues. The CDR3 nucleotides are TGTGCCAGCAGCTCCCTAGCGGGCGAGCAGTACTTC. It translates to CASSSLAGEQYF.

The sample holds a few counts of this clonotype. V usage is TRBV6-2 or TRBV6-3 and J usage is TRBJ1-3, with D unresolved. The germline V gene encodes CDR1 MNHEY and CDR2 SVGEGT. V shed 2 bases and J shed 0 bases, with 8 bases lying between them. The CDR3 has 15 residues. The CDR3 sequence is CASSYEGISGNTIYF. Here the CDR3 DNA reads TGTGCCAGCAGTTACGAGGGAATCTCTGGAAACACCATATATTTT.

This clonotype has just a few counts. CDR3 loop: CATGQGGDTQYF. Here the CDR3 DNA reads TGTGCCACGGGACAGGGGGGCGATACGCAGTATTTT. The rearrangement joins TRBV2 to TRBJ2-3; 11 bases match TRBD1. V was pared by 10 bases and J by 6 bases, with 3 bases of the junction left unmatched. This CDR3 spans 12 amino acids. CDR1 is SNHLY and CDR2 is FYNNEI in the germline V gene. Supplemented by reference TRBV2 and TRBJ2-3, the full variable domain reads EPEVTQTPSHQVTQMGQEVILRCVPISNHLYFYWYRQILGQKVEFLVSFYNNEISEKSEIFDDQFSVERPDGSNFTLKIRSTKLEDSAMYFCATGQGGDTQYFGPGTRLTVL.

In this sample, this clonotype turned up a few times. The rearrangement uses TRBV7-3 and TRBJ1-1; D remains ambiguous. Germline CDR1 and CDR2: SGHTA and FQGTGA. Trimming cost V 5 bases and J 7 bases, with 14 bases left between them. CDR3 length: 13 residues. The CDR3 loop reads CASSPTSVSEAFF. CDR3 coding DNA: TGTGCCAGCAGCCCAACATCCGTAAGTGAAGCTTTCTTT.

This chain links TRBV7-9 with TRBJ1-2, with D possibly being TRBD1 (5 bases). Trimming removed 5 bases at V and 1 base at J, with 14 bases between. The CDR3 spans 15 residues. Germline assignment: CDR1 SEHNR and CDR2 FQNEAQ (reference sequence). The CDR3 spells CASSTVEDINYGYTF. The CDR3 bases are TGTGCCAGCAGCACCGTAGAGGACATTAACTATGGCTACACCTTC.

This sequence joins TRBV11-2 and TRBJ1-2, with TRBD1 as a possible D gene (6 bases). The ends were cut back, 5 bases at V and 0 bases at J, with 10 bases in the middle. Germline V gives CDR1 SGHAT, CDR2 FQNNGV. CDR3 length equals 14 residues. CDR3 nucleotides: TGTGCCAGCAGCCGGGGGACATCTAACTATGGCTACACCTTC. Translating gives CASSRGTSNYGYTF.

This chain links TRBV20-1 with TRBJ1-5; D is possibly TRBD1 (6 bases). The CDR3 covers 15 residues. Trimming pared 3 bases from V and 9 bases from J, leaving 21 bases between. The germline V gene encodes CDR1 DFQATT and CDR2 SNEGSKA (reference sequence). In nucleotides, the CDR3 is TGCAGTGCTAGGGAAGGACAGTTCCCGACGGGGCCCCAGCATTTT. It translates to CSAREGQFPTGPQHF.

The table lists this clonotype with a few counts. The chain carries TRBV19 and TRBJ1-2; 7 positions match TRBD1. Trimming removed 3 bases from V and 6 bases from J; junction bases left unmatched: 4. The CDR3 has 13 residues. Germline CDR1 LNHDA, CDR2 SQIVND (reference sequence). CDR3 nucleotide sequence: TGTGCCAGTAGTATCCGGGACAGACATGGCTACACCTTC. Protein product: CASSIRDRHGYTF.

This clonotype was seen a handful of times. The rearrangement links TRBV5-6 to TRBJ1-2, with 7 bases fitting TRBD1. V lost 4 bases, J lost 8 bases, and 14 bases stayed unmatched. CDR1 SGHDT and CDR2 YYEEEE come from the germline V gene. This CDR3 is built from 15 residues. Written as DNA, the CDR3 is TGTGCCAGCAGCCGAATAAGGACAGGTCTGGGGGGCTACACCTTC. Amino acid sequence: CASSRIRTGLGGYTF.

On this clonotype: A much larger clone lies a single base off, so this may be a read error. The chain uses TRBV12-3 or TRBV12-4 and TRBJ1-1, with D unclear. V was pared by 4 bases and J by 0 bases, with 9 bases between. CDR3 size: 14 residues. CDR3 loop: CASSYVRLNTEAFF. The CDR3 DNA is TGTGCCAGCAGTTACGTCAGATTGAACACTGAAGCTTTCTTT.

This chain connects TRBV19 to TRBJ1-5; 8 nucleotides align to TRBD1. V gave up 11 bases and J gave up 7 bases; unmatched junction bases: 13. Germline V gene lookup returns CDR1 LNHDA and CDR2 SQIVND (reference sequence). The CDR3 is 14 residues long. The CDR3 sequence is CACITGQGRQPQHF. DNA of the CDR3: TGTGCCTGTATCACTGGACAGGGTAGACAGCCCCAGCATTTT. Filled out from reference TRBV19 and TRBJ1-5, the complete variable domain reads DGGITQSPKYLFRKEGQNVTLSCEQNLNHDAMYWYRQDPGQGLRLIYYSQIVNDFQKGDIAEGYSVSREKKESFPLTVTSAQKNPTAFYLCACITGQGRQPQHFGDGTRLSIL.

This clonotype was detected ten times or more. The J gene is TRBJ1-5, the V gene TRBV28; a weak D match, TRBD1 (6 bases). Trimming took off 5 bases at V and 0 bases at J, with 8 bases between the two ends. CDR1 MDHEN and CDR2 SYDVKM come from the germline V gene. CDR3 length: 14 residues. In nucleotides, the CDR3 is TGTGCCAGCAGTCAGGGGTCTAGCAATCAGCCCCAGCATTTT. Translated: CASSQGSSNQPQHF.